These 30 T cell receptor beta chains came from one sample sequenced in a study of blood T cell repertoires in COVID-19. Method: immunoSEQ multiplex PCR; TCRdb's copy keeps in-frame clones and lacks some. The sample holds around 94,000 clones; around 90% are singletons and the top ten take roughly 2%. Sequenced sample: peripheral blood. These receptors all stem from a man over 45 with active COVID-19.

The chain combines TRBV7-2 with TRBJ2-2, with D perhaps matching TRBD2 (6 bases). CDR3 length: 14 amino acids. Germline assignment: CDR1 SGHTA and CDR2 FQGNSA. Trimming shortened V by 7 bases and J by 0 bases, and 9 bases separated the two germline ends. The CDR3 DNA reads TGTGCCAGCAATAGCGGCGCGAACACCGGGGAGCTGTTTTTT. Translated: CASNSGANTGELFF.

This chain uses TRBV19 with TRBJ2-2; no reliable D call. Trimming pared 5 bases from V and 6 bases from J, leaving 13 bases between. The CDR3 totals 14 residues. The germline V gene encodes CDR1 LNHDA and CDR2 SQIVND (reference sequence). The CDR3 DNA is TGTGCCAGTAGTGCCGCAGGCTTCTCCGGGGAGCTGTTTTTT. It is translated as CASSAAGFSGELFF.

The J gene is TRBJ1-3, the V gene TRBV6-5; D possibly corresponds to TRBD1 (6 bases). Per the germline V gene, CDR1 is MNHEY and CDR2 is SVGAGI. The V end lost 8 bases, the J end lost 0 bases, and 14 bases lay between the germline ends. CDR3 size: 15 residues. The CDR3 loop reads CASGITGLSGNTIYF. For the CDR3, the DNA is TGTGCCAGCGGAATAACAGGGCTCTCTGGAAACACCATATATTTT.

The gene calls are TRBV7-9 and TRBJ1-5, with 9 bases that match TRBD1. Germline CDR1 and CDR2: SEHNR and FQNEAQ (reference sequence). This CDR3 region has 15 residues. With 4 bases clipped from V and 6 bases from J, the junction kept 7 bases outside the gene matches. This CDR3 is CASSWDRAGLQPQHF. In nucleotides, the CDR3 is TGTGCCAGCAGCTGGGACAGGGCAGGCCTTCAGCCCCAGCATTTT. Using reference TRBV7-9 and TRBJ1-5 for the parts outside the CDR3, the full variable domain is DTGVSQNPRHKITKRGQNVTFRCDPISEHNRLYWYRQTLGQGPEFLTYFQNEAQLEKSRLLSDRFSAERPKGSFSTLEIQRTEQGDSAMYLCASSWDRAGLQPQHFGDGTRLSIL.

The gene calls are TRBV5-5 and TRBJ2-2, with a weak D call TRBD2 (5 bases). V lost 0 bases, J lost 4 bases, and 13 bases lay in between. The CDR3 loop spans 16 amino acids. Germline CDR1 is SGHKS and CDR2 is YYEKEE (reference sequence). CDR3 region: CASSLEDSIPTGELFF. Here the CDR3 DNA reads TGTGCCAGCAGCTTGGAGGACTCCATTCCCACCGGGGAGCTGTTTTTT.

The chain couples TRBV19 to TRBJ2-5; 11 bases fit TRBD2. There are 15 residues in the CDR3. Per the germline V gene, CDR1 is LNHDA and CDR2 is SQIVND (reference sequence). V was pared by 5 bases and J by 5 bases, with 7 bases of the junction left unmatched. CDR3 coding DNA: TGTGCCAGTAGTGTTAGCGGGGGGGCTATGGAGACCCAGTACTTC. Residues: CASSVSGGAMETQYF.

In DNA, the CDR3 is TGTGCCAGCAGCTTAACAGGGCTTAGCAATCAGCCCCAGCATTTT. Encoded protein: CASSLTGLSNQPQHF. The V gene is TRBV11-2, the J gene TRBJ1-5; TRBD1 is a possible D gene (6 bases). In germline, CDR1 is SGHAT, CDR2 FQNNGV. Trimming pared 2 bases from V and 0 bases from J, leaving 8 bases between. This CDR3 region has 15 residues.

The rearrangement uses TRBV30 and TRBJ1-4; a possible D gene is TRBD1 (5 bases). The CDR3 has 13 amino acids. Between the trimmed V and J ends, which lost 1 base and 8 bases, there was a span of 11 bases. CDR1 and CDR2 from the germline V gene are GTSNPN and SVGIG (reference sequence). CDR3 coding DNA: TGTGCCTGGAGTGGGAGGGGAGGGGAAAAACTGTTTTTT. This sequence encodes CAWSGRGGEKLFF.

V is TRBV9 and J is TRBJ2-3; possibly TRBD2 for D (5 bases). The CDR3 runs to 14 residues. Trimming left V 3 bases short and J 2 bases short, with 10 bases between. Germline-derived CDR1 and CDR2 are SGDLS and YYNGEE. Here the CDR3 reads CASSASGFTDTQYF. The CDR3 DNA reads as TGTGCCAGCAGCGCCAGCGGATTCACAGATACGCAGTATTTT.

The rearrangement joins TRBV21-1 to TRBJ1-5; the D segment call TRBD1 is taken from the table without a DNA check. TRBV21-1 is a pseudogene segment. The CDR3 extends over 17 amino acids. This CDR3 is CASSPGTSYKGNQPQHF. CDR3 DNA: TGTGCCAGCAGCCCCGGGACATCGTATAAGGGCAATCAGCCCCAGCATTTT.

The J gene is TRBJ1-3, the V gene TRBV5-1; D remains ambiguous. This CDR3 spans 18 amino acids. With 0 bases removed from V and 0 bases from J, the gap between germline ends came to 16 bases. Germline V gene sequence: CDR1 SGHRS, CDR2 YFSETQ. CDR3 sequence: CASSLVEMRRLSGNTIYF. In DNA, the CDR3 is TGCGCCAGCAGCTTGGTCGAAATGAGGCGGCTCTCTGGAAACACCATATATTTT.

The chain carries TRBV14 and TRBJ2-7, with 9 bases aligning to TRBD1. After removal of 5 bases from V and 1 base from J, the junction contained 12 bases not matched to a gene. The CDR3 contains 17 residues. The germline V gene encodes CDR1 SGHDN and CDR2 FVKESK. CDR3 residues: CASSTRTGASRSYEQYF. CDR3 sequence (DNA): TGTGCCAGCAGCACCCGGACAGGGGCCTCTAGGTCCTACGAGCAGTACTTC.

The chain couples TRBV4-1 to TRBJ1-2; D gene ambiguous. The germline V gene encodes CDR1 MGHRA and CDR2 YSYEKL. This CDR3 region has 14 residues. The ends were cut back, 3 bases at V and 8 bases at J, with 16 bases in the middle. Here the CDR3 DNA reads TGCGCCAGCAGCCATTCAGCGGGCCGCGAGGGCTACACCTTC. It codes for CASSHSAGREGYTF.

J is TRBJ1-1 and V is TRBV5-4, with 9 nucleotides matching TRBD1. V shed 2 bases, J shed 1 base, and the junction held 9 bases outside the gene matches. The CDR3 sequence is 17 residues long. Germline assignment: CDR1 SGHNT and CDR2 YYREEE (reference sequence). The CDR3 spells CASSFFGMTGGNTEAFF. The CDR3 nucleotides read TGTGCCAGCAGCTTTTTTGGCATGACAGGGGGGAACACTGAAGCTTTCTTT.

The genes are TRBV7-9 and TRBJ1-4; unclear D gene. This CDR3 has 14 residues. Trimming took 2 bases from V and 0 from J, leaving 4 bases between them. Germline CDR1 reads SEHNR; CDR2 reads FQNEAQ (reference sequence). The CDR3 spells CASSLTSTNEKLFF. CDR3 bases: TGTGCCAGCAGCTTAACTTCAACTAATGAAAAACTGTTTTTT.

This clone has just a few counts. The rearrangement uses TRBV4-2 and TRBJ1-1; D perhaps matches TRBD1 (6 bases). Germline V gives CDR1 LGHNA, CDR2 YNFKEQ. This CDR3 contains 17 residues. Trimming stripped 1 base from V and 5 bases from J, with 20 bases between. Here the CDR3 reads CASSQVYMRGSRTEAFF. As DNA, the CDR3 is TGTGCCAGCAGCCAAGTTTATATGAGGGGGTCGAGGACTGAAGCTTTCTTT.

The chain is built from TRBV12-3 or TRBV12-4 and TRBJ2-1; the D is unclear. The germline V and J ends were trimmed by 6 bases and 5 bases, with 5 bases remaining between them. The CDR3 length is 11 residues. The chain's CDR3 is CASSLDNEQFF. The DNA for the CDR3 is TGTGCCAGCAGCCTTGACAATGAGCAGTTCTTC.

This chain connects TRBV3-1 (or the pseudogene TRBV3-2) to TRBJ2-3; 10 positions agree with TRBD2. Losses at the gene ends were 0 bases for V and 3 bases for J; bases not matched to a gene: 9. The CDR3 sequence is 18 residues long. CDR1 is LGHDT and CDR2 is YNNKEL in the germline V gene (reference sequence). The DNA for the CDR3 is TGTGCCAGCAGCCAAGAACGCGGAGGGACTAGCGTGACAGATACGCAGTATTTT. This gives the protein CASSQERGGTSVTDTQYF.

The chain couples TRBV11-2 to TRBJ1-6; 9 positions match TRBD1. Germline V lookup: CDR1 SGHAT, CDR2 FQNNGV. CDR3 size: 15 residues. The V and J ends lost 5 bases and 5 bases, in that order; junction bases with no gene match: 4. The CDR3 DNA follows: TGTGCCAGCAGCCTGACAGGGGGGAATAATTCACCCCTCCACTTT. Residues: CASSLTGGNNSPLHF.

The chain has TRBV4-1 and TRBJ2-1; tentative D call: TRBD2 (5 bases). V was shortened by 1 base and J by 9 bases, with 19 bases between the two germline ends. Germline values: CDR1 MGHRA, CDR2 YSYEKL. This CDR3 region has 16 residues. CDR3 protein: CASSQVVRSGGGEQFF. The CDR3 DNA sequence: TGCGCCAGCAGCCAAGTCGTGAGAAGCGGTGGAGGTGAGCAGTTCTTC.

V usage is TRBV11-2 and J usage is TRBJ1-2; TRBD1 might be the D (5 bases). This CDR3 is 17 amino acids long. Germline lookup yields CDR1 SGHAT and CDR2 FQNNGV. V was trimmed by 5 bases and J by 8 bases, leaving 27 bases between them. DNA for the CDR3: TGTGCCAGCAGCGCGCGGTTACTTATACGGGGGGGGTTAGGCTACACCTTC. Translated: CASSARLLIRGGLGYTF.

The CDR3, as DNA: TGCGCCAGCAGCTTGGCCTATAGCGGGGGAGGGGAAGATACGCAGTATTTT. It translates to CASSLAYSGGGEDTQYF. V gene TRBV5-1 combines with J gene TRBJ2-3; 9 positions agree with TRBD2. Germline CDR1 SGHRS, CDR2 YFSETQ. V shed 0 bases, J shed 5 bases, and the junction held 10 bases outside the gene matches. This CDR3 spans 17 amino acids.

The CDR3 nucleotides are TGTGCCAGCAACCTAGCGGGGTCATATGAGCAGTTCTTC. It specifies CASNLAGSYEQFF. The chain recombines TRBV12-3 or TRBV12-4 with TRBJ2-1; TRBD2 aligns across 9 bases. The CDR3 loop spans 13 amino acids. Losses at the gene ends were 7 bases for V and 8 bases for J; bases not matched to a gene: 6.

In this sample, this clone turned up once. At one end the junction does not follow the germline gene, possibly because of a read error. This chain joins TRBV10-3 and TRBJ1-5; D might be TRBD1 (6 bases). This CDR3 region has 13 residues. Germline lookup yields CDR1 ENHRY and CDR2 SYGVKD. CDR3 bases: TGTGCCATCAACCAAGACAGGAATCAGTCCCAGCATTTT. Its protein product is CAINQDRNQSQHF.

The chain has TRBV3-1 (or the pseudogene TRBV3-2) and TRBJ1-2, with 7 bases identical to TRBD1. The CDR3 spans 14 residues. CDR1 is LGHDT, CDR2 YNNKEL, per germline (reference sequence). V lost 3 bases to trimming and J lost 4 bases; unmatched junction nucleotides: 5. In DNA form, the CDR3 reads TGTGCCAGCAGCCACGCCGGGACAGCCTATGGCTACACCTTC. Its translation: CASSHAGTAYGYTF.

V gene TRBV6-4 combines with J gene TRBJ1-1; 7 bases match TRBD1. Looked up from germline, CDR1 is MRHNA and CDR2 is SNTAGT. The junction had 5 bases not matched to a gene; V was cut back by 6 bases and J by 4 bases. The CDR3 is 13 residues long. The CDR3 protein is CASSYQGGTEAFF. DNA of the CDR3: TGTGCCAGCAGCTACCAGGGGGGCACTGAAGCTTTCTTT.

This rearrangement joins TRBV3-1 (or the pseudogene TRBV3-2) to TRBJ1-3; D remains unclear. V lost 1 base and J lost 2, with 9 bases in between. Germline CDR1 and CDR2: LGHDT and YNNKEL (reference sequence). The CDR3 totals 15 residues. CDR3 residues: CASSQARPTGNTIYF. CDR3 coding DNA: TGTGCCAGCAGCCAAGCGAGGCCTACTGGAAACACCATATATTTT.

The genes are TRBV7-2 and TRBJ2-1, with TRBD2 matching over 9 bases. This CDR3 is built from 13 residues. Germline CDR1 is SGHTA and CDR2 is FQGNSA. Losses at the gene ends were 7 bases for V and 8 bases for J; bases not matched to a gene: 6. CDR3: CASKTSGFYEQFF. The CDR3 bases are TGTGCCAGCAAAACTAGCGGGTTTTATGAGCAGTTCTTC.

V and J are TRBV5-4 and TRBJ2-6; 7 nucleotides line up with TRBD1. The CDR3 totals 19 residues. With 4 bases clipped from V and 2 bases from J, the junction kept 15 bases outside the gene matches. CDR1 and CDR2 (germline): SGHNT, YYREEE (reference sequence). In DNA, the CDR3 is TGTGCCAGCAGCACCGATCCGACAGGGATTAAAGCTGGGGCCAACGTCCTGACTTTC. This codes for CASSTDPTGIKAGANVLTF.

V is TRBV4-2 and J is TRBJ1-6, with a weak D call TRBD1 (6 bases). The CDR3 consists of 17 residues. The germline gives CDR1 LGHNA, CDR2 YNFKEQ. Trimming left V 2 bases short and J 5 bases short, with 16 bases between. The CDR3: CASSQTKGGQNNSPLHF. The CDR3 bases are TGTGCCAGCAGCCAAACAAAGGGCGGACAGAATAATTCACCCCTCCACTTT.